These 19 T cell receptor beta chains originate from one sample sequenced in a study of cytomegalovirus exposure and HLA in healthy donors. The PCR ran on 60 Vbeta and 13 Jbeta primers. Using immunoSEQ multiplex PCR, the repertoire was profiled, and TCRdb retains in-frame clones only, with some absent. In all, the sample yields around 70,000 clones. Input material: PBMCs. The receptor source for this set is a boy aged 5-17 years in good health and CMV-seronegative.

CDR3 DNA sequence: TGCAGCGCCGCCTTTACTTCGAACACCGGGGAGCTGTTTTTT. This encodes CSAAFTSNTGELFF. The J gene is TRBJ2-2, the V gene TRBV29-1; the D is unclear. Germline V gene sequence: CDR1 SQVTM, CDR2 ANQGSEA. The CDR3 sequence is 14 residues long. V dropped 7 bases and J dropped 0 bases, with 12 bases sitting between them.

The chain joins TRBV4-2 to TRBJ1-2; 7 bases are shared with TRBD1. Germline V gives CDR1 LGHNA, CDR2 YNFKEQ. There are 15 residues in the CDR3. With V trimmed by 0 bases and J by 5 bases, 6 bases remained unmatched. This CDR3 is CASSQDRTGSYGYTF. CDR3 in DNA: TGTGCCAGCAGCCAAGACCGGACAGGCTCATATGGCTACACCTTC.

The CDR3 spells CASSSSLDEELFF. The CDR3 DNA is TGCGCCAGCAGCTCCTCTCTTGATGAGGAACTGTTTTTT. This chain links TRBV5-1 with TRBJ1-4; D unclear. CDR1 SGHRS and CDR2 YFSETQ come from the germline V gene. Trimming removed 3 bases at V and 12 bases at J, with 15 bases between. This CDR3 has 13 residues.

This chain connects TRBV25-1 to TRBJ2-1; possible D gene TRBD1, 5 bases. The V gene's germline CDR1 is MGHDK and CDR2 SYGVNS. V was pared by 6 bases and J by 2 bases, with 17 bases between. This CDR3 has 16 residues. The CDR3 sequence: CASSEKGEPPYNEQFF. The CDR3 bases are TGTGCCAGCAGCGAGAAAGGGGAACCCCCCTACAATGAGCAGTTCTTC.

The chain joins TRBV4-2 to TRBJ2-1; D uncertain. The CDR3 runs 13 residues. Germline V lookup: CDR1 LGHNA, CDR2 YNFKEQ. V lost 1 base, J lost 8 bases, and 9 bases lay in between. The CDR3 nucleotides read TGTGCCAGCAGCCAAGCGAGTTTGGATGAGCAGTTCTTC. Protein: CASSQASLDEQFF.

The J gene is TRBJ2-5, the V gene TRBV9; D is ambiguous. The CDR3 is made up of 14 amino acids. Germline lookup yields CDR1 SGDLS and CDR2 YYNGEE. V was shortened by 4 bases and J by 4 bases, with 14 bases between the two germline ends. CDR3 DNA sequence: TGTGCCAGCAGCCCCCTTCCGGGTGGAGAGACCCAGTACTTC. It specifies CASSPLPGGETQYF.

The chain couples TRBV5-6 to TRBJ1-1; D unresolved. Germline CDR1 SGHDT, CDR2 YYEEEE. The CDR3 is 16 residues long. V lost 2 bases and J lost 3, with 17 bases in between. Here the CDR3 reads CASSLPQHPEDTEAFF. In DNA form, the CDR3 reads TGTGCCAGCAGCTTACCGCAACACCCGGAGGACACTGAAGCTTTCTTT.

The chain employs TRBV2 and TRBJ1-2; D is possibly TRBD1 (5 bases). Germline CDR1 is SNHLY and CDR2 is FYNNEI. V was cut by 5 bases and J by 6 bases, with 10 bases left in between. The CDR3 is 12 amino acids. For the CDR3, the DNA is TGTGCCAGCAGTCGGACATCGGATGGCTACACCTTC. Translation gives CASSRTSDGYTF.

This chain connects TRBV27 to TRBJ1-1; D is perhaps TRBD1 (6 bases). Germline CDR1 MNHEY, CDR2 SMNVEV (reference sequence). The CDR3 runs to 14 residues. Trimming shortened V by 3 bases and J by 4 bases, and 12 bases separated the two germline ends. This chain's CDR3 is CASSFRGRGTEAFF. DNA of the CDR3: TGTGCCAGCAGTTTTCGAGGCAGGGGCACTGAAGCTTTCTTT.

This chain uses TRBV7-6 with TRBJ1-4; D is undetermined. The CDR3 extends over 13 amino acids. Germline assignment: CDR1 SGHVS and CDR2 FNYEAQ. Trimming took off 0 bases at V and 10 bases at J, with 9 bases between the two ends. CDR3 coding DNA: TGTGCCAGCAGCTTAGCGGAGGGCGGAAAACTGTTTTTT. Its translation is CASSLAEGGKLFF. Full variable domain (outside the CDR3, taken from reference TRBV7-6 and TRBJ1-4): GAGVSQSPRYKVTKRGQDVALRCDPISGHVSLYWYRQALGQGPEFLTYFNYEAQQDKSGLPNDRFSAERPEGSISTLTIQRTEQRDSAMYRCASSLAEGGKLFFGSGTQLSVL.

The genes are TRBV6-5 and TRBJ2-6, with D unclear. Germline values: CDR1 MNHEY, CDR2 SVGAGI. The ends were cut back, 6 bases at V and 1 base at J, with 10 bases in the middle. CDR3 size: 15 residues. Written as DNA, the CDR3 is TGTGCCAGCAGCCGCGCAAATTCTGGGGCCAACGTCCTGACTTTC. This encodes CASSRANSGANVLTF.

The rearrangement joins TRBV27 to TRBJ1-2, with D perhaps matching TRBD1 (6 bases). The V and J ends lost 0 bases and 8 bases respectively, with 19 bases between them. This CDR3 region has 16 residues. Germline CDR1 and CDR2: MNHEY and SMNVEV (reference sequence). DNA for the CDR3: TGTGCCAGCAGTTTATCCCGTATACAGGGAGTGCAAGGCTACACCTTC. Translated, it gives CASSLSRIQGVQGYTF.

The V gene is TRBV6-5, the J gene TRBJ1-2, with D tentatively TRBD1 (5 bases). This CDR3 contains 13 residues. The V end lost 4 bases, the J end lost 2 bases, and 8 bases lay between the germline ends. The germline gives CDR1 MNHEY, CDR2 SVGAGI. The CDR3 DNA reads as TGTGCCAGCAGTTTGACAGTAAACTATGGCTACACCTTC. It translates to CASSLTVNYGYTF.

The chain combines TRBV7-3 with TRBJ2-7; 13 bases are a match to TRBD2. V trimming: 3 bases; J trimming: 6 bases; junction bases outside the gene matches: 2. The CDR3 loop spans 14 amino acids. Germline V gene lookup returns CDR1 SGHTA and CDR2 FQGTGA. CDR3 sequence reads: CASSLTSGGSEQYF. The DNA of the CDR3 is TGTGCCAGCAGCTTGACTAGCGGGGGGTCCGAGCAGTACTTC.

With regard to this clone: One end of the junction fails to match germline, which may point to a read error. The V and J genes are TRBV30 and TRBJ2-3, with 9 bases aligning to TRBD2. The CDR3 length is 14 residues. Germline V gene sequence: CDR1 GTSNPN, CDR2 SVGIG (reference sequence). CDR3 bases: TGTGCCTGGAGTCCTGGGACTAGCACGGATACGCAGTATTTT. Translated, it gives CAWSPGTSTDTQYF.

The chain carries TRBV30 and TRBJ1-3; perhaps TRBD1 as D (5 bases). There are 12 residues in the CDR3. Germline CDR1 GTSNPN, CDR2 SVGIG (reference sequence). V was trimmed by 7 bases and J by 2 bases, leaving 9 bases between them. CDR3 loop: CAFGHTGNTIYF. CDR3 coding DNA: TGTGCCTTCGGACATACTGGAAACACCATATATTTT. The variable domain in full, completed from reference TRBV30 and TRBJ1-3, reads SQTIHQWPATLVQPVGSPLSLECTVEGTSNPNLYWYRQAAGRGLQLLFYSVGIGQISSEVPQNLSASRPQDRQFILSSKKLLLSDSGFYLCAFGHTGNTIYFGEGSWLTVV.

Remarks on this clone: The junction does not match germline at one end; this may be a read error. The chain recombines TRBV14 with TRBJ1-1; D is perhaps TRBD1 (6 bases). The CDR3 sequence is 15 residues long. Germline CDR1 SGHDN, CDR2 FVKESK. CDR3 region: CASSRLVGQKIEDFF. The CDR3 DNA follows: TGTGCCAGCAGCCGCCTGGTAGGACAGAAGATAGAAGATTTCTTT.

This sequence joins TRBV13 and TRBJ2-1; TRBD1 matches at 9 bases. CDR3 size: 14 residues. V lost 4 bases and J lost 8; bases outside the gene matches: 6. From germline, CDR1 is PRHDT and CDR2 FYEKMQ (reference sequence). CDR3: CASSYGTGIDEQFF. CDR3 sequence (DNA): TGTGCCAGCAGCTATGGGACAGGGATAGATGAGCAGTTCTTC.

This chain connects TRBV29-1 to TRBJ2-3, with 10 positions matching TRBD1. The CDR3 totals 15 residues. Germline V gene sequence: CDR1 SQVTM, CDR2 ANQGSEA. Trimming at V came to 6 bases and at J to 1 base, leaving 7 bases not matched to a gene. The CDR3 sequence is CSVRRGTGGTDTQYF. The DNA for the CDR3 is TGCAGCGTCCGGCGGGGGACAGGGGGCACAGATACGCAGTATTTT.